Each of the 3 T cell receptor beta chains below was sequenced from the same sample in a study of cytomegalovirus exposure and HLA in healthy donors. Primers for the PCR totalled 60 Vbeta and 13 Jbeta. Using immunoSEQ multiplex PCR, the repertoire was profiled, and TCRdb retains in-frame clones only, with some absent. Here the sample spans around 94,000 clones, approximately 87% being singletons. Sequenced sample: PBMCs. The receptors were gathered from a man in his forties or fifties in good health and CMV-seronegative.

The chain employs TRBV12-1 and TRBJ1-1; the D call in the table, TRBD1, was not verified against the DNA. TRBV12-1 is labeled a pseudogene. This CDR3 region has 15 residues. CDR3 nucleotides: TGTGCCAGCAGCGGGGACAGGGTGGGGAACACTGAAGCTTTCTTT. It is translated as CASSGDRVGNTEAFF.

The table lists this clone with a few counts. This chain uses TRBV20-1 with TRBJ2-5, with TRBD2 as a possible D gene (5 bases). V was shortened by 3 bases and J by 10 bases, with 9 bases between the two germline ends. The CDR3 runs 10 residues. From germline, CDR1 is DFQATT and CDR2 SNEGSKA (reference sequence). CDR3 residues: CSASQRGQYF. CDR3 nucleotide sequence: TGCAGTGCTAGCCAACGGGGCCAGTACTTC.

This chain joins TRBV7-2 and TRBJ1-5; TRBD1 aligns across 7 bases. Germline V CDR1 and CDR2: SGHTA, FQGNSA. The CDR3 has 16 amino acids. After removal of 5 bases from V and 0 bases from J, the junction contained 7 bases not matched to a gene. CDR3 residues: CASSAEGAYSNQPQHF. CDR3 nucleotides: TGTGCCAGCAGCGCTGAGGGGGCCTATAGCAATCAGCCCCAGCATTTT.